The 29 T cell receptor beta chains below were found in one sample sequenced in a study of T-cell reconstitution after alpha-beta-depleted transplantation in children. The library targeted TCRbeta and was prepared with unique molecular identifiers. TCRdb itself ran the PCR reads through MiXCR, one entry per CDR3 protein. The sample yields about 830,000 distinct CDR3 sequences, about 15% seen once. The sample here was PBMCs, mostly from graft donor cells, taken 360 days after TCRalphabeta/CD19-depleted stem cell transplant. The receptors were sampled from a male patient between 10 and 17 years old who had a stem cell transplant for acute lymphoblastic leukemia, so the T cells may come from the graft donor.

The chain couples TRBV29-1 to TRBJ2-7; D is perhaps TRBD2 (6 bases). V lost 3 bases, J lost 1 base, and 13 bases lay in between. Germline CDR1 and CDR2: SQVTM and ANQGSEA. This CDR3 has 14 amino acids. The CDR3 nucleotides read TGCAGCGTTGACTCCGGGACTGAATCCTACGAGCAGTACTTC. It yields the protein CSVDSGTESYEQYF.

This clonotype has more than one count but fewer than ten. The V call is TRBV5-1, the J call TRBJ2-2; D gene unclear. Germline lookup yields CDR1 SGHRS and CDR2 YFSETQ. Trimming took off 4 bases at V and 4 bases at J, with 11 bases between the two ends. CDR3 length equals 14 residues. The CDR3: CASSGWLTTGELFF. Written as DNA, the CDR3 is TGCGCCAGCAGCGGGTGGTTAACCACCGGGGAGCTGTTTTTT.

In its sample, this clonotype was seen many times. The chain couples TRBV28 to TRBJ2-2; D call uncertain. The CDR3 is made up of 14 amino acids. The germline CDR1 and CDR2 sequences are MDHEN and SYDVKM. The V end was cut by 3 bases, the J end by 4 bases, with 9 bases between. The CDR3 DNA follows: TGTGCCAGCAGTTTGTACGGCGGCACCGGGGAGCTGTTTTTT. Translation: CASSLYGGTGELFF.

The genes are TRBV3-1 and TRBJ2-7, with D perhaps TRBD1 (5 bases). V shed 3 bases and J shed 5 bases, with 11 bases lying between them. The CDR3 sequence is 13 residues long. The germline V gene encodes CDR1 LGHDT and CDR2 YNNKEL (reference sequence). CDR3 coding DNA: TGTGCCAGCAGCCACCAGGGTGTCCACGAGCAGTACTTC. Protein: CASSHQGVHEQYF.

This clonotype was found a few times. This chain uses TRBV2 with TRBJ2-5; 11 positions agree with TRBD2. This CDR3 is 16 amino acids long. Trimming cost V 1 base and J 5 bases; bases outside gene matches: 6. The germline gives CDR1 SNHLY, CDR2 FYNNEI. The CDR3 nucleotides are TGTGCCAGCAGTGAAGAAGTAGCGGGAGGGAGGGAGACCCAGTACTTC. This translates into CASSEEVAGGRETQYF.

This clonotype appeared many times. The chain employs TRBV7-3 and TRBJ2-3; D gene ambiguous. This CDR3 has 12 amino acids. CDR1 SGHTA and CDR2 FQGTGA come from the germline V gene. Between the trimmed V and J ends, which lost 3 bases and 5 bases, there was a span of 6 bases. DNA for the CDR3: TGTGCCAGCAGCTTGTGGGGAGATACGCAGTATTTT. It specifies CASSLWGDTQYF.

This clonotype was observed at least ten times. The J gene is TRBJ2-2, the V gene TRBV5-1; either TRBD1 or TRBD2 may fit D (5 bases each). Germline CDR1 is SGHRS and CDR2 is YFSETQ. There are 14 residues in the CDR3. V gave up 4 bases and J gave up 0 bases, with 7 bases separating them. Here the CDR3 DNA reads TGCGCCAGCAGCAGGGGACCGAACACCGGGGAGCTGTTTTTT. Translating gives CASSRGPNTGELFF.

This clonotype appeared a few times. J is TRBJ2-3 and V is TRBV21-1; the table's D call of TRBD2 was not tested on the DNA. TRBV21-1 is shown as a pseudogene. The CDR3 extends over 17 amino acids. The CDR3 sequence is CASSARGTSGSTDTQYF. The DNA for the CDR3 is TGTGCCAGCAGCGCCCGGGGGACTAGCGGGAGCACAGATACGCAGTATTTT.

Only a few counts were recorded for this clonotype. J is TRBJ2-1 and V is TRBV7-9; the D gene could be TRBD1 or TRBD2 (5 bases each). Trimming took 6 bases from V and 2 from J, leaving 14 bases between them. From germline, CDR1 is SEHNR and CDR2 FQNEAQ (reference sequence). The CDR3 covers 15 residues. CDR3 DNA sequence: TGTGCCAGCAGTAATAAACGGGACGCCTACAATGAGCAGTTCTTC. This encodes CASSNKRDAYNEQFF. The variable domain in full, completed from reference TRBV7-9 and TRBJ2-1, reads DTGVSQNPRHKITKRGQNVTFRCDPISEHNRLYWYRQTLGQGPEFLTYFQNEAQLEKSRLLSDRFSAERPKGSFSTLEIQRTEQGDSAMYLCASSNKRDAYNEQFFGPGTRLTVL.

This rearrangement joins TRBV20-1 to TRBJ2-3; TRBD2 agrees at 9 bases. The CDR3 runs to 15 residues. Per germline, CDR1 DFQATT and CDR2 SNEGSKA (reference sequence). With 3 bases clipped from V and 0 bases from J, the junction kept 4 bases outside the gene matches. The DNA of the CDR3 is TGCAGTGCTAGTGCTAGCGGGGCTAGCACAGATACGCAGTATTTT. Amino acids: CSASASGASTDTQYF.

This clonotype occurred many times. This rearrangement joins TRBV2 to TRBJ2-5, with a weak D call TRBD1 (6 bases). The CDR3 totals 15 residues. With 11 bases removed from V and 5 bases from J, the gap between germline ends came to 24 bases. From germline, CDR1 is SNHLY and CDR2 FYNNEI. The CDR3 is CASGDPHGPRETQYF. The CDR3 nucleotides read TGTGCCTCAGGGGACCCACACGGGCCGCGGGAGACCCAGTACTTC.

The chain recombines TRBV19 with TRBJ1-1, with D perhaps TRBD1 (6 bases). The ends were cut back, 9 bases at V and 1 base at J, with 18 bases in the middle. CDR1 is LNHDA, CDR2 SQIVND, per germline (reference sequence). This CDR3 is 15 amino acids long. In nucleotides, the CDR3 is TGTGCCAGCAACCGCCGGACAGAGGGGAACACTGAAGCTTTCTTT. This gives the protein CASNRRTEGNTEAFF. Filled out from reference TRBV19 and TRBJ1-1, the complete variable domain reads DGGITQSPKYLFRKEGQNVTLSCEQNLNHDAMYWYRQDPGQGLRLIYYSQIVNDFQKGDIAEGYSVSREKKESFPLTVTSAQKNPTAFYLCASNRRTEGNTEAFFGQGTRLTVV.

The rearrangement joins TRBV2 to TRBJ2-2; 13 positions match TRBD2. Germline CDR1 reads SNHLY; CDR2 reads FYNNEI. The CDR3 covers 21 residues. Trimming at V came to 1 base and at J to 3 bases, leaving 14 bases not matched to a gene. CDR3 in DNA: TGTGCCAGCAGTGAAGACCAATTTGTAGGACTAGCGGGAGTTCACACCGGGGAGCTGTTTTTT. Translation gives CASSEDQFVGLAGVHTGELFF.

This clonotype was found a few times. The V and J genes are TRBV15 and TRBJ1-1; D unresolved. V lost 0 bases and J lost 4, with 15 bases in between. Germline-derived CDR1 and CDR2 are LNHNV and YYDKDF (reference sequence). This CDR3 has 16 residues. CDR3 in amino acids: CATSRETLRGGTEAFF. In DNA form, the CDR3 reads TGTGCCACCAGCAGAGAGACCCTTCGGGGAGGCACTGAAGCTTTCTTT.

Many counts were recorded for this clonotype. V and J are TRBV5-5 and TRBJ2-2, with a tentative D call TRBD2 (5 bases). Deletions cut 2 bases from V and 5 bases from J, with 16 bases between. CDR3 size: 16 residues. Germline CDR1 reads SGHKS; CDR2 reads YYEKEE (reference sequence). The CDR3 DNA follows: TGTGCCAGCAGCTTTACTAGGGTGCAGCGGACCGGGGAGCTGTTTTTT. It translates to CASSFTRVQRTGELFF.

A few counts support this clonotype. CDR3 DNA sequence: TGTGCCAGCAGTCTCTATGGCGGGAAGAACACTGAAGCTTTCTTT. Amino acid sequence: CASSLYGGKNTEAFF. The chain combines TRBV6-1 with TRBJ1-1; no definite D call. CDR3 length: 15 residues. V was pared by 5 bases and J by 1 base, with 14 bases between. From germline, CDR1 is MNHNS and CDR2 SASEGT.

The V and J genes are TRBV20-1 and TRBJ1-6, with D possibly being TRBD1 (5 bases). The CDR3 spans 15 residues. Germline V gives CDR1 DFQATT, CDR2 SNEGSKA (reference sequence). With 0 bases removed from V and 6 bases from J, the gap between germline ends came to 12 bases. DNA for the CDR3: TGCAGTGCTAGAGATCGGGGCAGGATTAATTCACCCCTCCACTTT. Translated, it gives CSARDRGRINSPLHF.

In this sample, this clonotype turned up a few times. This sequence joins TRBV19 and TRBJ2-3; D is unclear. Per the germline V gene, CDR1 is LNHDA and CDR2 is SQIVND (reference sequence). CDR3 length: 14 amino acids. Trimming took off 3 bases at V and 4 bases at J, with 11 bases between the two ends. CDR3 sequence reads: CASSIAVRPDTQYF. The CDR3 coding sequence is TGTGCCAGTAGTATTGCGGTTCGGCCAGATACGCAGTATTTT.

This clonotype occurred a few times. DNA for the CDR3: TGTGCCAGCAGCCCGGGACAGGAGCGCGCTTTCTTT. This gives the protein CASSPGQERAFF. The genes are TRBV7-6 and TRBJ1-1, with 8 nucleotides matching TRBD1. J lost 11 bases, V lost 5 bases, and 7 bases had no gene match. CDR1 is SGHVS and CDR2 is FNYEAQ in the germline V gene. The CDR3 sequence is 12 residues long.

Only a few counts were recorded for this clonotype. The chain uses TRBV7-8 and TRBJ2-3; 13 bases agree with TRBD2. CDR1 is SGHVS and CDR2 is FQNEAQ in the germline V gene. Trimming removed 5 bases from V and 5 bases from J; junction bases left unmatched: 7. CDR3 length: 16 amino acids. CDR3 sequence: CASSARLAGGGDTQYF. The CDR3 nucleotides read TGTGCCAGCAGCGCCCGACTAGCGGGAGGTGGAGATACGCAGTATTTT.

V usage is TRBV10-3 and J usage is TRBJ2-2; possibly TRBD1 for D (6 bases). V lost 3 bases, J lost 7 bases, and 15 bases lay in between. CDR3 length: 15 residues. Germline V gives CDR1 ENHRY, CDR2 SYGVKD. CDR3 bases: TGTGCCATCAGTGAAAGGGGACACTCCGGCGGGGAGCTGTTTTTT. Translating gives CAISERGHSGGELFF.

In its sample, this clonotype was seen a few times. The chain carries TRBV6-4 and TRBJ1-5; D not certain. CDR1 and CDR2 from the germline V gene are MRHNA and SNTAGT. CDR3 length equals 12 residues. V lost 10 bases to trimming and J lost 12 bases, with 19 bases between them. CDR3 loop: CAKNRESGLQHF. CDR3 coding DNA: TGTGCCAAGAACCGGGAAAGTGGACTCCAGCATTTT.

Only a few counts were recorded for this clonotype. The J gene is TRBJ2-2, the V gene TRBV12-3 or TRBV12-4; 15 bases fit TRBD2. V was pared by 7 bases and J by 6 bases, with 3 bases of the junction left unmatched. The CDR3 sequence is 15 residues long. CDR3 bases: TGTGCCAGCAATGGACTAGCGGGAGGGCCCGGGGAGCTGTTTTTT. Translated: CASNGLAGGPGELFF.

The table lists this clonotype with a count of one. The chain has TRBV19 and TRBJ2-6; D ambiguous. Trimming cost V 7 bases and J 7 bases, with 14 bases left between them. CDR3 length: 14 amino acids. Per the germline V gene, CDR1 is LNHDA and CDR2 is SQIVND (reference sequence). DNA of the CDR3: TGTGCCAGTACGTCTCCTAGAGGTGCCAACGTCCTGACTTTC. It specifies CASTSPRGANVLTF.

V is TRBV12-3 or TRBV12-4 and J is TRBJ2-1; 9 positions match TRBD1. The CDR3 sequence is 15 residues long. The J segment lost 7 bases and the V segment lost 5 bases, leaving 9 bases of the junction unmatched. CDR3 in DNA: TGTGCCAGCAGTCACACAGGGGGCCGTCCAAATGAGCAGTTCTTC. It translates to CASSHTGGRPNEQFF.

The rearrangement links TRBV2 to TRBJ2-1; the match to TRBD2 covers 7 bases. After removal of 4 bases from V and 9 bases from J, the junction contained 9 bases not matched to a gene. Germline CDR1 and CDR2: SNHLY and FYNNEI. The CDR3 runs to 14 residues. CDR3 DNA sequence: TGTGCCAGCAGTGGGACTAGGAGAAGGAGTGAGCAGTTCTTC. Translating it yields CASSGTRRRSEQFF.

With respect to this clonotype: One base away lies a much larger clone, so this may be a sequencing read error. The chain combines TRBV9 with TRBJ2-2, with a weak D call TRBD2 (5 bases). CDR1 and CDR2 from the germline V gene are SGDLS and YYNGEE. The CDR3 has 15 amino acids. V lost 0 bases, J lost 4 bases, and 10 bases lay in between. This CDR3 reads CASSVDPRGTGELFF. In DNA, the CDR3 is TGTGCCAGCAGCGTAGACCCCCGGGGCACCGGGGAGCTGTTTTTT.

This chain uses TRBV4-1 with TRBJ2-1, with 7 bases matching TRBD2. This CDR3 has 17 residues. CDR1 is MGHRA, CDR2 YSYEKL, per germline. The V gene end was trimmed by 1 base and the J gene end by 3 bases; junction bases not matched to a gene: 9. The chain's CDR3 is CASSQGLAAGYYNEQFF. The CDR3 DNA reads TGCGCCAGCAGCCAAGGGTTAGCAGCGGGATACTACAATGAGCAGTTCTTC.

The rearrangement joins TRBV19 to TRBJ2-6; 7 bases fit TRBD1. Germline V gene data show CDR1 as LNHDA and CDR2 as SQIVND (reference sequence). There are 18 residues in the CDR3. J gave up 1 base and V 7 bases, and 13 bases lay outside the gene matches. Written as DNA, the CDR3 is TGTGCCAGTACCTCGACAGGGTGGGGCGTATCTGGGGCCAACGTCCTGACTTTC. It specifies CASTSTGWGVSGANVLTF.